The entry that follows covers one T cell receptor (beta chain) sequence. The participants were between roughly 18 and 100 years old and came from under 25 US areas. Assignment of participants to cohorts was predicated upon participant-reported clinical history. The study recruited exposed participants who had met a COVID-19 case within 2 weeks before entry. The sample originates from a study of blood T cell repertoires in COVID-19. Per the original methods: Reference gene primer amplification in the assay estimated nucleated cell counts. Using immunoSEQ multiplex PCR, the repertoire was profiled, and TCRdb retains in-frame clones only, with some absent. The V and J calls and the clone size are those of that table, but D and trimming were determined from the DNA. Seen here are some 240,000 clones, about 88% observed once, and the top ten hold roughly 6.7%. Germline V lookup: CDR1 MNHNY, CDR2 SVGAGI (reference sequence). The V end was cut by 8 bases, the J end by 1 base, with 17 bases between. The CDR3 has 15 amino acids.

The source is a woman between 45 and 65 years old who had been exposed to COVID-19. The sequenced sample consisted of PBMCs or T cells enriched from blood (not recorded which). This chain joins TRBV6-6 and TRBJ1-1; perhaps TRBD1 as D (6 bases). The CDR3 region is CASEIGRGWNTEAFF. DNA for the CDR3: TGTGCCAGCGAGATCGGCAGGGGATGGAACACTGAAGCTTTCTTT.